One sample yielded the 8 T cell receptor beta chains listed below, sequenced in a study of T cells expressing NK-cell markers. TCRdb reprocessed the 5' RACE reads and reports one entry per CDR3 protein, with no DNA. The sample data list about 460,000 distinct CDR3 sequences. Sample: blood T cells: a sorted CD56 or NKG2C T cell subset, CD4+ or CD8+ T cells, or bulk PBMC T cells (not recorded which). These receptor sequences come from a woman in her fifties or sixties in good health.

The chain employs TRBV4-1 and TRBJ2-1. This CDR3 is built from 15 residues. Germline V CDR1 and CDR2: MGHRA, YSYEKL. CDR3 sequence reads: CASRHLGDSYNEQFF.

This chain uses TRBV11-3 with TRBJ2-5; the TRBD2 assignment by TCRdb is unverifiable without DNA. There are 16 residues in the CDR3. Germline-derived CDR1 and CDR2 are SGHNT and YENEEA. This chain's CDR3 is CASSLRLGSGEETQYF.

The chain couples TRBV5-6 to TRBJ2-7; TCRdb lists TRBD2, though no DNA is available to test this call. Germline loops: CDR1 SGHDT, CDR2 YYEEEE. There are 16 residues in the CDR3. This chain's CDR3 is CASSSWNIGLGKMQYF.

The V gene is TRBV20-1, the J gene TRBJ2-3; the TCRdb D gene call, TRBD1, has no DNA to confirm it. Germline CDR1 and CDR2: DFQATT and SNEGSKA (reference sequence). The length of the CDR3 is 13 residues. CDR3 loop: CSAGQGTSDTQYF.

The genes are TRBV12-3 or TRBV12-4 and TRBJ1-5; TCRdb calls TRBD1, which cannot be checked without DNA. The CDR3 is 15 residues long. CDR3 region: CASSTDRNSNQPQHF.

V is TRBV20-1 and J is TRBJ1-1; the TRBD1 assignment by TCRdb is unverifiable without DNA. Per germline, CDR1 DFQATT and CDR2 SNEGSKA (reference sequence). CDR3 length: 14 amino acids. CDR3 sequence reads: CSASFLRGRAEAFF.

The chain employs TRBV5-1 and TRBJ2-7; the D call of TRBD1 rests on TCRdb alone, since no DNA is present to check it. CDR3 length: 15 amino acids. Germline CDR1 and CDR2: SGHRS and YFSETQ. The CDR3 spells CASSLRDRSRYEQYF.

J is TRBJ1-2 and V is TRBV11-2. Germline assignment: CDR1 SGHAT and CDR2 FQNNGV. This CDR3 region has 15 residues. CDR3 protein: CASSLGLSGVYGYTF.